These 26 T cell receptor beta chains were all obtained from the same sample, sequenced in a study of identical twins. TCRdb re-called the 5' RACE reads through MiXCR, storing one row per CDR3 protein. This table holds about 520,000 distinct CDR3 sequences, roughly a fifth found once. This sample was also put to use in a study of T cells expressing NK-cell markers.

The specimen was CD4+ T cells sorted from blood. The receptors derive from a young woman in good health.

The rearrangement joins TRBV5-6 to TRBJ2-5, with a possible D match to TRBD1 (6 bases). V was clipped by 4 bases and J by 5 bases, with 12 bases between them. The CDR3 runs 13 residues. Germline V gene sequence: CDR1 SGHDT, CDR2 YYEEEE. The CDR3 region has the DNA TGTGCCAGCAGCGCTACAGGGATGGAGACCCAGTACTTC. As protein: CASSATGMETQYF. Combining the CDR3 with reference TRBV5-6 and TRBJ2-5 gives the whole variable domain DAGVTQSPTHLIKTRGQQVTLRCSPKSGHDTVSWYQQALGQGPQFIFQYYEEEERQRGNFPDRFSGHQFPNYSSELNVNALLLGDSALYLCASSATGMETQYFGPGTRLLVL.

The rearrangement links TRBV4-2 to TRBJ2-3; TRBD2 matches 7 bases. The V gene's germline CDR1 is LGHNA and CDR2 YNFKEQ. This CDR3 contains 15 residues. Germline trimming cut 0 bases from V and 1 base from J; bases unmatched to any gene: 1. The DNA of the CDR3 is TGTGCCAGCAGCCAAGAGGCGGGGGGCACAGATACGCAGTATTTT. It is translated as CASSQEAGGTDTQYF.

This clonotype was seen a few times. The rearrangement uses TRBV10-1 and TRBJ2-3, with D perhaps TRBD2 (6 bases). V was pared by 5 bases and J by 0 bases, with 12 bases between. CDR1 and CDR2 (germline): WNHNN, SYGVQD (reference sequence). The CDR3 has 15 residues. CDR3 region: CASSKASASTDTQYF. The CDR3 DNA sequence: TGCGCCAGCAGTAAGGCTAGCGCTAGCACAGATACGCAGTATTTT.

The rearrangement joins TRBV4-3 to TRBJ2-6; D is ambiguous. V dropped 1 base and J dropped 0 bases, with 4 bases sitting between them. The CDR3 is made up of 15 amino acids. Germline assignment: CDR1 LGHNA and CDR2 YSLEER. Here the CDR3 reads CASSQANSGANVLTF. The DNA of the CDR3 is TGCGCCAGCAGCCAAGCGAACTCTGGGGCCAACGTCCTGACTTTC.

V gene TRBV25-1 combines with J gene TRBJ2-5, with D possibly being TRBD2 (5 bases). Germline values: CDR1 MGHDK, CDR2 SYGVNS. Trimming took 5 bases from V and 7 from J, leaving 11 bases between them. This CDR3 has 12 residues. The CDR3 sequence is CASSPSRGTQYF. The CDR3 region has the DNA TGTGCCAGCAGTCCCTCCCGGGGGACCCAGTACTTC. Based on the CDR3 plus reference TRBV25-1 and TRBJ2-5, the full variable domain is EADIYQTPRYLVIGTGKKITLECSQTMGHDKMYWYQQDPGMELHLIHYSYGVNSTEKGDLSSESTVSRIRTEHFPLTLESARPSHTSQYLCASSPSRGTQYFGPGTRLLVL.

This clonotype occurred a few times. The CDR3 nucleotides read TGTGCCAGCAGTTACGGTCCAGGGGGACCGTATTCACCCCTCCACTTT. It yields the protein CASSYGPGGPYSPLHF. This chain links TRBV6-5 with TRBJ1-6; 7 bases agree with TRBD1. This CDR3 region has 16 residues. V lost 2 bases to trimming and J lost 8 bases; unmatched junction nucleotides: 9. The germline gives CDR1 MNHEY, CDR2 SVGAGI.

The chain uses TRBV13 and TRBJ1-1; maybe TRBD1 (5 bases). Between the trimmed V and J ends, which lost 4 bases and 1 base, there was a span of 13 bases. The CDR3 length is 15 residues. CDR1 is PRHDT, CDR2 FYEKMQ, per germline (reference sequence). In DNA, the CDR3 is TGTGCCAGCAGCTCCTATCCCGGGGGGAACACTGAAGCTTTCTTT. As protein: CASSSYPGGNTEAFF.

The J gene is TRBJ2-1, the V gene TRBV10-2, with 13 positions matching TRBD2. The V segment lost 7 bases and the J segment 0 bases; nucleotides outside the gene matches: 3. This CDR3 comprises 16 residues. The V gene's germline CDR1 is WSHSY and CDR2 SAAADI. The CDR3 nucleotides are TGCGCCAGCAAGGGACTAGCGGGGCGCTCCTACAATGAGCAGTTCTTC. Its translation is CASKGLAGRSYNEQFF.

This clonotype was recorded many times. DNA of the CDR3: TGTGCCAGCAGCCCCGACAGGTCCCTGGGCGAGCAGTACTTC. This encodes CASSPDRSLGEQYF. The rearrangement uses TRBV12-3 or TRBV12-4 and TRBJ2-7; maybe TRBD1 (6 bases). The CDR3 consists of 14 residues. V was shortened by 6 bases and J by 6 bases, with 18 bases between the two germline ends.

This clonotype was counted between two and nine times. The chain carries TRBV7-2 and TRBJ1-2, with D perhaps matching TRBD1 (5 bases). Trimming took off 5 bases at V and 4 bases at J, with 17 bases between the two ends. The germline V gene has CDR1 SGHTA and CDR2 FQGNSA. The CDR3 length is 15 residues. DNA for the CDR3: TGTGCCAGCAGCACGAACGGGGGTGGTACCTATGGCTACACCTTC. Translating gives CASSTNGGGTYGYTF.

This clonotype was observed a few times. The chain employs TRBV6-2 or TRBV6-3 and TRBJ2-1; 10 bases map to TRBD2. J gave up 7 bases and V 10 bases, and 10 bases lay outside the gene matches. This CDR3 is 14 amino acids long. Germline lookup yields CDR1 MNHEY and CDR2 SVGEGT. In nucleotides, the CDR3 is TGTGCCATCCGGGCTAGCGGGAGCGGTAATGAGCAGTTCTTC. It is translated as CAIRASGSGNEQFF.

This clonotype was counted many times. The V call is TRBV2, the J call TRBJ1-3; tentative D call: TRBD1 (5 bases). Germline V gives CDR1 SNHLY, CDR2 FYNNEI. The CDR3 is made up of 15 amino acids. V was pared by 5 bases and J by 0 bases, with 11 bases between. The CDR3, as DNA: TGTGCCAGCAGTAGGGGACGGATCTCTGGAAACACCATATATTTT. Residues: CASSRGRISGNTIYF.

The chain uses TRBV12-3 or TRBV12-4 and TRBJ2-3; 8 bases are shared with TRBD2. The CDR3 spans 16 residues. Trimming cost V 5 bases and J 2 bases; bases outside gene matches: 9. CDR3 protein: CASSPLAGSYTDTQYF. In DNA form, the CDR3 reads TGTGCCAGCAGTCCCCTAGCGGGTTCCTACACAGATACGCAGTATTTT.

A few counts support this clonotype. The rearrangement joins TRBV20-1 to TRBJ2-5; D is undetermined. The V gene lost 4 bases and the J gene lost 0 bases, with 9 bases spanning the gap. Germline values: CDR1 DFQATT, CDR2 SNEGSKA (reference sequence). This CDR3 comprises 13 residues. The CDR3 loop reads CSATTGNQETQYF. The CDR3 coding sequence is TGCAGTGCTACTACCGGCAACCAAGAGACCCAGTACTTC.

This chain links TRBV10-3 with TRBJ2-7; the D is unclear. V was pared by 4 bases and J by 2 bases, with 6 bases between. The germline V gene has CDR1 ENHRY and CDR2 SYGVKD. This CDR3 spans 12 amino acids. For the CDR3, the DNA is TGTGCCATCAGTGCGGGCCCCTACGAGCAGTACTTC. This translates into CAISAGPYEQYF.

The V and J genes are TRBV4-2 and TRBJ2-1; TRBD1 is a possible D gene (6 bases). Trimming stripped 4 bases from V and 0 bases from J, with 16 bases between. The CDR3 runs to 17 residues. The V gene's germline CDR1 is LGHNA and CDR2 YNFKEQ. The CDR3 loop is CASSPHSDRYSYNEQFF. The CDR3, as DNA: TGTGCCAGCAGCCCGCATTCCGACAGGTACTCCTACAATGAGCAGTTCTTC.

The chain joins TRBV7-2 to TRBJ2-7; 15 nucleotides match TRBD2. J was trimmed by 6 bases and V by 5 bases; bases with no gene match: 2. The CDR3 loop spans 14 amino acids. From germline, CDR1 is SGHTA and CDR2 FQGNSA. The CDR3 sequence is CASSLGLAGGEQYF. CDR3 coding DNA: TGTGCCAGCAGCCTGGGACTAGCGGGAGGCGAGCAGTACTTC.

The chain links TRBV3-1 to TRBJ2-1; 8 nucleotides line up with TRBD2. Losses at the gene ends were 5 bases for V and 10 bases for J; bases not matched to a gene: 13. This CDR3 spans 15 amino acids. The germline V gene has CDR1 LGHDT and CDR2 YNNKEL (reference sequence). The CDR3 loop reads CASSNIAGSLGEQFF. The DNA of the CDR3 is TGTGCCAGCAGCAATATAGCGGGATCCTTAGGAGAGCAGTTCTTC.

The gene calls are TRBV6-1 and TRBJ2-7; no clear D. This CDR3 spans 14 amino acids. V was pared by 7 bases and J by 12 bases, with 25 bases between. Germline V lookup: CDR1 MNHNS, CDR2 SASEGT. The CDR3 region is CASTGEPSPIRRYF. CDR3 nucleotide sequence: TGTGCCAGCACCGGAGAACCAAGCCCCATTAGACGGTACTTC.

This clonotype was detected only a few times. The CDR3, as DNA: TGTGCCAGCAGCTTGCCCGGGAGTCACGAGCAGTACTTC. This sequence encodes CASSLPGSHEQYF. The chain recombines TRBV5-6 with TRBJ2-7; D might be TRBD2 (6 bases). The CDR3 contains 13 residues. In germline, CDR1 is SGHDT, CDR2 YYEEEE. Trimming removed 1 base at V and 5 bases at J, with 10 bases between.

J is TRBJ2-2 and V is TRBV12-3 or TRBV12-4, with a possible D match to TRBD2 (5 bases). The CDR3 has 14 amino acids. V was cut by 10 bases and J by 0 bases, with 12 bases left in between. This CDR3 reads CATAGETNTGELFF. For the CDR3, the DNA is TGTGCCACCGCCGGGGAAACGAACACCGGGGAGCTGTTTTTT.

The chain has TRBV20-1 and TRBJ2-5; 12 bases fit TRBD1. This CDR3 comprises 12 residues. Trimming cost V 8 bases and J 5 bases; bases outside gene matches: 3. The V gene's germline CDR1 is DFQATT and CDR2 SNEGSKA (reference sequence). The CDR3 region is CSLGQGAETQYF. The CDR3 nucleotides are TGCAGTCTGGGACAGGGGGCTGAGACCCAGTACTTC.

This rearrangement joins TRBV7-2 to TRBJ2-2, with 7 bases lining up with TRBD2. The CDR3 extends over 13 amino acids. V dropped 3 bases and J dropped 7; count of bases not matched to a gene: 2. CDR1 and CDR2 from the germline V gene are SGHTA and FQGNSA. CDR3 bases: TGTGCCAGCAGCTTCGGGGGGTTCGGGGAGCTGTTTTTT. Amino acid sequence: CASSFGGFGELFF.

This clonotype appeared a few times. The chain is built from TRBV18 and TRBJ2-1, with D perhaps matching TRBD2 (6 bases). This CDR3 is 15 amino acids long. Looked up from germline, CDR1 is KGHSH and CDR2 is LQKENI. V shed 1 base and J shed 7 bases, with 14 bases lying between them. The CDR3: CASSPLREVGNEQFF. CDR3 coding DNA: TGTGCCAGCTCACCACTAAGGGAGGTAGGGAATGAGCAGTTCTTC.

V is TRBV5-8 and J is TRBJ2-4; D is unclear. Deletions cut 1 base from V and 0 bases from J, with 8 bases between. The CDR3 runs 15 residues. CDR1 is SGHTS, CDR2 YDEGEE, per germline. CDR3 in amino acids: CASSLQLLAKNIQYF. Here the CDR3 DNA reads TGTGCCAGCAGCTTGCAGTTGCTAGCCAAAAACATTCAGTACTTC.

The rearrangement uses TRBV7-6 and TRBJ2-2, with D tentatively TRBD2 (6 bases). Trimming removed 4 bases from V and 4 bases from J, with 13 bases in between. There are 15 residues in the CDR3. Germline V gene sequence: CDR1 SGHVS, CDR2 FNYEAQ. CDR3 loop: CASSSPGLGTGELFF. The CDR3 DNA reads TGTGCCAGCAGCTCGCCGGGACTGGGCACCGGGGAGCTGTTTTTT.